This is a list of T cell receptor beta chains from one sample in a study of T cells of healthy individuals. Each CDR3 protein is one row after TCRdb ran MiXCR on the 5' RACE reads. Among about 60,000 distinct CDR3 sequences listed, 15% to 20% were seen once. All receptors derive from a human donor in good health. The CDR3 runs from the conserved cysteine through the conserved F or W.

cdr3_aa | j_call | v_call
CASTASLLSGGLTDTQYF | TRBJ2-3 | TRBV12-3/TRBV12-4
CASSQGHTGDYGYTF | TRBJ1-2 | TRBV4-1
CAQGTGLVINQPQHF | TRBJ1-5 | TRBV27
CASSHTGPGAGGGDTQYF | TRBJ2-3 | TRBV4-1
CASSSQGARADTQYF | TRBJ2-3 | TRBV6-5
CSAPLAGGGTDTQYF | TRBJ2-3 | TRBV20-1
CSVSSGPNEQYF | TRBJ2-7 | TRBV20-1
CASSAHFGLGTGELFF | TRBJ2-2 | TRBV9
CASSVEARERYGYTF | TRBJ1-2 | TRBV9
CASSLSGEKLFF | TRBJ1-4 | TRBV9
CASTPGTSSTEAFF | TRBJ1-1 | TRBV19
CASSKDSTNTEAFF | TRBJ1-1 | TRBV5-1
CASSYITTEAFF | TRBJ1-1 | TRBV6-6
CSVSTGIKNIQYF | TRBJ2-4 | TRBV29-1
CASALGANVLTF | TRBJ2-6 | TRBV5-1
CSASEVGKQFF | TRBJ2-1 | TRBV20-1
CASSSLAGPQETQYF | TRBJ2-5 | TRBV28
CASSRSTGWSEKLFF | TRBJ1-4 | TRBV28
CASSLMGHLLETQYF | TRBJ2-5 | TRBV5-6
CASSEGQGTGILNEQFF | TRBJ2-1 | TRBV2
CASSQDPPMGSGNTIYF | TRBJ1-3 | TRBV4-1
CASRGQGHNSPLHF | TRBJ1-6 | TRBV11-2